This paragraph covers one T cell receptor (beta chain) sequence. The authors' processing: Cell counts per sample came from amplifying reference gene primers. Clones were read by immunoSEQ multiplex PCR, and TCRdb kept only the in-frame ones, dropping some. That table is the source of V, J and clone size, and D and trimming were worked out from the DNA. Seen here are approximately 300,000 clones, about 85% observed once, and the top ten hold 1.5% to 2%. V shed 4 bases and J 1 base; nucleotides not matched to a gene: 17. The CDR3 has 19 amino acids. Germline V gives CDR1 MGHRA, CDR2 YSYEKL. This study enrolled people aged about 18 to 90 from 20 to 25 US geographic areas. This sample is part of a study of blood T cell repertoires in COVID-19. Study overall: Nucleic acid was either cDNA or gDNA, and it came from T cells, B-cell-depleted T cells, or PBMCs.

The gene calls are TRBV4-1 and TRBJ2-7; TRBD1 aligns across 9 bases. The TCR originated in a woman in her thirties who had been exposed to COVID-19. The sequencing sample was made of PBMCs or T cells enriched from blood (not recorded which). CDR3 sequence reads: CASSPSGISTGGASYEQYF. The CDR3 DNA follows: TGCGCCAGCAGCCCGAGCGGAATAAGTACAGGGGGCGCTTCCTACGAGCAGTACTTC.